These 11 T cell receptor beta chains originate from one sample sequenced in a study of siplizumab effects on memory and regulatory T cells. Here immunoSEQ multiplex PCR was the method, and the copy in TCRdb shows in-frame clones only, minus some. This sample yields roughly 92,000 clones, of which roughly 94% are seen a single time; about 1.5% belongs to the top ten. The sequenced sample was non-Treg CD4+ T cells sorted from blood. The receptors shown here come from a human donor in good health.

The gene calls are TRBV19 and TRBJ2-3, with D unclear. Germline lookup yields CDR1 LNHDA and CDR2 SQIVND (reference sequence). The germline V and J ends were trimmed by 4 bases and 1 base, with 12 bases remaining between them. The CDR3 is made up of 15 amino acids. The CDR3 is CASSKAGVRTDTQYF. The CDR3 DNA follows: TGTGCCAGTAGTAAAGCCGGTGTCCGCACAGATACGCAGTATTTT.

This chain uses TRBV6-5 with TRBJ2-2, with 10 bases identical to TRBD2. This CDR3 is built from 14 residues. Germline loops: CDR1 MNHEY, CDR2 SVGAGI. J lost 8 bases, V lost 8 bases, and 8 bases had no gene match. The CDR3 nucleotides read TGTGCCAGCGGGCGCGGGACTAGCGAGGGGGAGCTGTTTTTT. Encoded protein: CASGRGTSEGELFF.

The V gene is TRBV10-2, the J gene TRBJ1-3; D possibly corresponds to TRBD1 (5 bases). The germline V gene encodes CDR1 WSHSY and CDR2 SAAADI. Trimming left V 3 bases short and J 3 bases short, with 12 bases between. The CDR3 is made up of 15 amino acids. CDR3 sequence: CASSDRDKSGNTIYF. For the CDR3, the DNA is TGCGCCAGCAGTGACAGGGATAAGAGTGGAAACACCATATATTTT.

The J gene is TRBJ2-5, the V gene TRBV5-1; 7 positions agree with TRBD2. Germline V gives CDR1 SGHRS, CDR2 YFSETQ. CDR3 length: 15 amino acids. V lost 3 bases to trimming and J lost 2 bases; unmatched junction nucleotides: 7. CDR3 amino acids: CASSSGGLRQETQYF. The CDR3 nucleotides read TGCGCCAGCAGCTCGGGGGGACTGCGGCAAGAGACCCAGTACTTC.

The genes are TRBV29-1 and TRBJ1-3; TRBD1 matches at 9 bases. CDR1 is SQVTM, CDR2 ANQGSEA, per germline. The V segment lost 1 base and the J segment 1 base; nucleotides outside the gene matches: 5. The CDR3 loop spans 16 amino acids. The CDR3 sequence: CSVEGPGTGSGNTIYF. In DNA form, the CDR3 reads TGCAGCGTTGAAGGTCCCGGGACAGGGTCTGGAAACACCATATATTTT. Drawing the rest from reference TRBV29-1 and TRBJ1-3, the complete variable domain is SAVISQKPSRDICQRGTSLTIQCQVDSQVTMMFWYRQQPGQSLTLIATANQGSEATYESGFVIDKFPISRPNLTFSTLTVSNMSPEDSSIYLCSVEGPGTGSGNTIYFGEGSWLTVV.

The genes are TRBV28 and TRBJ2-5, with D possibly being TRBD1 (5 bases). V lost 1 base, J lost 2 bases, and 5 bases lay in between. Germline CDR1 reads MDHEN; CDR2 reads SYDVKM. The CDR3 runs 13 residues. The chain's CDR3 is CASSLYRQETQYF. The CDR3 nucleotides read TGTGCCAGCAGTTTATACAGGCAAGAGACCCAGTACTTC. Filled out from reference TRBV28 and TRBJ2-5, the complete variable domain reads DVKVTQSSRYLVKRTGEKVFLECVQDMDHENMFWYRQDPGLGLRLIYFSYDVKMKEKGDIPEGYSVSREKKERFSLILESASTNQTSMYLCASSLYRQETQYFGPGTRLLVL.

This clone appeared once. The rearrangement joins TRBV27 to TRBJ1-1; D unclear. The CDR3 runs 14 residues. Germline V CDR1 and CDR2: MNHEY, SMNVEV (reference sequence). Trimming cost V 2 bases and J 1 base, with 8 bases left between them. CDR3 sequence reads: CASSLRWGNTEAFF. CDR3 bases: TGTGCCAGCAGTTTAAGGTGGGGGAACACTGAAGCTTTCTTT.

J is TRBJ2-2 and V is TRBV2; either TRBD1 or TRBD2 may supply D (5 bases each). Germline V lookup: CDR1 SNHLY, CDR2 FYNNEI. The length of the CDR3 is 16 residues. Trimming pared 9 bases from V and 0 bases from J, leaving 17 bases between. CDR3 DNA sequence: TGTGCCAGTAGACCGGGACCCTCCCCGAACACCGGGGAGCTGTTTTTT. Amino acids: CASRPGPSPNTGELFF.

The CDR3 is CASSFVSGVGLAGYTF. In DNA, the CDR3 is TGTGCCAGCAGCTTCGTATCAGGGGTAGGCCTTGCTGGCTACACCTTC. This chain links TRBV9 with TRBJ1-2; weak D call: TRBD1 (6 bases). Looked up from germline, CDR1 is SGDLS and CDR2 is YYNGEE. This CDR3 region has 16 residues. V lost 4 bases, J lost 7 bases, and 23 bases lay in between.

The CDR3 sequence: CATLTSGSFNEQFF. In nucleotides, the CDR3 is TGTGCCACCCTGACTAGCGGGAGCTTCAATGAGCAGTTCTTC. This sequence joins TRBV12-1 and TRBJ2-1; the D call TRBD2 from the table was never checked on the DNA. TRBV12-1 corresponds to a pseudogene. The CDR3 extends over 14 amino acids.

V gene TRBV5-1 combines with J gene TRBJ2-5, with D hard to call. Germline values: CDR1 SGHRS, CDR2 YFSETQ. This CDR3 region has 14 residues. Trimming shortened V by 1 base and J by 5 bases, and 12 bases separated the two germline ends. CDR3 in amino acids: CASSLLGSGETQYF. In DNA, the CDR3 is TGCGCCAGCAGCTTGCTGGGGTCAGGTGAGACCCAGTACTTC.